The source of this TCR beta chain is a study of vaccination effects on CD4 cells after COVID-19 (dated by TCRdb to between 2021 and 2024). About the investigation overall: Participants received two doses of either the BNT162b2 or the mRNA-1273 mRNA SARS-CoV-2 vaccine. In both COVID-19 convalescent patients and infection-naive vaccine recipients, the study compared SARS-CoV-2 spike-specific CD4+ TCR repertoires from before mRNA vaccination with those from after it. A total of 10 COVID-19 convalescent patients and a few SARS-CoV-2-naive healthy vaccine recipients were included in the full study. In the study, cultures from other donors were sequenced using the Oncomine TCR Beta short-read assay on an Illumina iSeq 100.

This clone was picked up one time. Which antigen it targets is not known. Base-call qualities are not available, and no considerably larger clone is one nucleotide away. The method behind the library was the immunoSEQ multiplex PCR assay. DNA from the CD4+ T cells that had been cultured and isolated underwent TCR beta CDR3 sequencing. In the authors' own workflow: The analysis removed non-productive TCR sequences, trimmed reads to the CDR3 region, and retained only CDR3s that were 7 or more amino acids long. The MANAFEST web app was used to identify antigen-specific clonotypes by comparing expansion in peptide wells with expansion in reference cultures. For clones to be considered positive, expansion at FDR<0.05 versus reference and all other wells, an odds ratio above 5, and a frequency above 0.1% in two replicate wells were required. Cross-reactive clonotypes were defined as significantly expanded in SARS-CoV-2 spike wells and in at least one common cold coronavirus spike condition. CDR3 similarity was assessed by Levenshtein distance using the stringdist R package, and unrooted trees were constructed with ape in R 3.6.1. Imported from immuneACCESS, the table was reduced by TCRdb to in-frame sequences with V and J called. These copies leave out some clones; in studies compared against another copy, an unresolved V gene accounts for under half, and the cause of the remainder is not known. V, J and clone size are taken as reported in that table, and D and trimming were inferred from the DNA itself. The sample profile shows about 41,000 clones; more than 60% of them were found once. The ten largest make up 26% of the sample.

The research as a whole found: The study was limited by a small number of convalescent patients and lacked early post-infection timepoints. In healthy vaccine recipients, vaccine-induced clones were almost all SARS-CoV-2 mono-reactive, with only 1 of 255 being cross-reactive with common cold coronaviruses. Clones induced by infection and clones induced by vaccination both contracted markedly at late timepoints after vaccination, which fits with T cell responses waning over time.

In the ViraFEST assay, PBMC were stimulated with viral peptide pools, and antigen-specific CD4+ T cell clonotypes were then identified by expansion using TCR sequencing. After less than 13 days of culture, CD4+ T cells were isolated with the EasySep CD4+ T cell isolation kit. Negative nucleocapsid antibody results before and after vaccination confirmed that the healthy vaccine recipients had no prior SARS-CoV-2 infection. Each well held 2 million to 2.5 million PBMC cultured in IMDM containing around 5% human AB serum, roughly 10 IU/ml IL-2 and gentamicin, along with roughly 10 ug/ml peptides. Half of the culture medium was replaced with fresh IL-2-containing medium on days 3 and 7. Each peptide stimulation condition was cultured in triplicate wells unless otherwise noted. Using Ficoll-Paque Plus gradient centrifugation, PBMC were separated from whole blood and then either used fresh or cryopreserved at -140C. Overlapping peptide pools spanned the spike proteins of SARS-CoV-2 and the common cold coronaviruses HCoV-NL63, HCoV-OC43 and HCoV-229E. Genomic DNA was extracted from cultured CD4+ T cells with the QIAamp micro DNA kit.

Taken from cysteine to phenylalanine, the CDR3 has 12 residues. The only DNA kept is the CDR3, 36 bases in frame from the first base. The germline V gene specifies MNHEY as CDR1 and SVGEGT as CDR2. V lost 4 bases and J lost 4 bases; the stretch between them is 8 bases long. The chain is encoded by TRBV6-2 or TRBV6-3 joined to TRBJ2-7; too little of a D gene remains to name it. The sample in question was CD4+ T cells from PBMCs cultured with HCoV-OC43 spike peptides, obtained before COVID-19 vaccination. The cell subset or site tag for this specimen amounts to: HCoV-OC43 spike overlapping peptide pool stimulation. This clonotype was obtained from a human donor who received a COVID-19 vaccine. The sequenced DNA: TGTGCCAGCAGTTCCCCTCCGTACGAGCAGTACTTC. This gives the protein CASSSPPYEQYF.